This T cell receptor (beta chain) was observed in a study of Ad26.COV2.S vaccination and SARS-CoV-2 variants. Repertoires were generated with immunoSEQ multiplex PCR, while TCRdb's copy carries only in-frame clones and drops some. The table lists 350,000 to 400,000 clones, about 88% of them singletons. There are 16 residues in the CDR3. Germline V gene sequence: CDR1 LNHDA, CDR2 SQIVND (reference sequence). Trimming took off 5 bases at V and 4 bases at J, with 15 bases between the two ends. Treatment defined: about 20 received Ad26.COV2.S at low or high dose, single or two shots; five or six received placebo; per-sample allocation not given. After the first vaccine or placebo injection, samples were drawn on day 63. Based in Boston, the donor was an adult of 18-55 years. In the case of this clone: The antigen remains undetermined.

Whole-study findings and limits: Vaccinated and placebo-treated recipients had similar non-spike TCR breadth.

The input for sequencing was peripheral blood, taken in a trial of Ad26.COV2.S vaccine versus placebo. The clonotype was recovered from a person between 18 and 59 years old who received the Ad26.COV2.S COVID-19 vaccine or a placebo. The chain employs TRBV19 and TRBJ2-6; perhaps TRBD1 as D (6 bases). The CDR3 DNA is TGTGCCAGTAGTTTACTAGGACAGATCGGGGCCAACGTCCTGACTTTC. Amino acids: CASSLLGQIGANVLTF.